This section outlines one T cell receptor beta chain sequence together with its context. The table came from immunoSEQ multiplex PCR; TCRdb's copy has only in-frame clones and leaves some out. The data hold some 65,000 clones, with about 80% observed a single time. The data derive from a study of blood T cell repertoires in COVID-19. Trimming stripped 6 bases from V and 1 base from J, with 10 bases between. The CDR3 is made up of 14 amino acids. Germline loops: CDR1 MDHEN, CDR2 SYDVKM. The origin of this receptor is a human donor in a cohort sampled during active COVID-19. V and J are TRBV28 and TRBJ1-5; the D is unclear. The sample comprised peripheral blood. The CDR3 loop reads CASSSGGSNQPQHF. As DNA, the CDR3 is TGTGCCAGCAGCTCAGGAGGGAGCAATCAGCCCCAGCATTTT.